These 14 T cell receptor beta chains share one sample of origin, sequenced in a study of T cell repertoires in cytomegalovirus infection. These receptors' targets are unknown. TCRdb reprocessed the reads via MiXCR and lists one record per CDR3 protein. Altogether approximately 350,000 distinct CDR3 sequences are present, about a third being singletons, with the ten largest covering roughly 14%. Sequencing was performed on cultured PBMCs, taken from culture after CMV antigen stimulation. Every receptor here comes from a human donor in good health (CMV status not recorded). Some clones in this sample may be carry-over from other donors' samples.

Many counts were recorded for this clonotype. The chain is built from TRBV7-2 and TRBJ2-2, with D maybe TRBD2 (5 bases). This CDR3 spans 15 amino acids. Germline V gene lookup returns CDR1 SGHTA and CDR2 FQGNSA. Between the trimmed V and J ends, which lost 1 base and 1 base, there was a span of 7 bases. The CDR3 nucleotides read TGTGCCAGCAGCTTAGTGGCGGGGAACACCGGGGAGCTGTTTTTT. Translation gives CASSLVAGNTGELFF.

This rearrangement joins TRBV27 to TRBJ2-3; unclear D gene. Germline loops: CDR1 MNHEY, CDR2 SMNVEV (reference sequence). Trimming removed 3 bases at V and 2 bases at J, with 21 bases between. The CDR3 contains 18 residues. The CDR3 region is CASSLDGFTAFPTDTQYF. The CDR3 DNA reads as TGTGCCAGCAGTTTGGACGGGTTTACCGCCTTTCCCACAGATACGCAGTATTTT.

This chain uses TRBV12-3 or TRBV12-4 with TRBJ2-7; D is perhaps TRBD1 (8 bases). V gave up 6 bases and J gave up 4 bases, with 19 bases separating them. The CDR3 runs 15 residues. CDR3 bases: TGTGCCAGCAGGGATCTTGGACAGGGAGGGTACGAGCAGTACTTC. It is translated as CASRDLGQGGYEQYF.

V and J are TRBV6-5 and TRBJ2-1; TRBD2 matches at 7 bases. CDR1 is MNHEY, CDR2 SVGAGI, per germline. This CDR3 is 14 amino acids long. V gave up 7 bases and J gave up 9 bases; unmatched junction bases: 12. The CDR3 protein is CASTLWEGHGEQFF. The CDR3 DNA reads TGTGCCAGCACCCTTTGGGAGGGCCACGGTGAGCAGTTCTTC.

This sequence joins TRBV28 and TRBJ2-7; D is perhaps TRBD1 (8 bases). Germline values: CDR1 MDHEN, CDR2 SYDVKM. The V end was cut by 5 bases, the J end by 7 bases, with 24 bases between. CDR3 length equals 16 residues. CDR3: CASSQYSGTGSREQYF. The CDR3 bases are TGTGCCAGCAGTCAATACAGCGGGACAGGTTCGCGTGAGCAGTACTTC.

The chain recombines TRBV10-3 with TRBJ1-2; the D gene is possibly TRBD1 (5 bases). Germline CDR1 is ENHRY and CDR2 is SYGVKD. Trimming removed 4 bases at V and 0 bases at J, with 6 bases between. The CDR3 is 13 amino acids. The CDR3 DNA sequence: TGTGCCATCAGTGGGGACCCTAACTATGGCTACACCTTC. Translating it yields CAISGDPNYGYTF.

This clonotype was seen only a few times. The chain carries TRBV14 and TRBJ2-7; 12 bases are shared with TRBD2. The CDR3 has 17 amino acids. The J segment lost 5 bases and the V segment lost 3 bases, leaving 11 bases of the junction unmatched. Germline V CDR1 and CDR2: SGHDN, FVKESK. The DNA of the CDR3 is TGTGCCAGCAGCCAGAGGGCTAGCGGGAGGGCCTCTGACGAGCAGTACGTC. Its translation: CASSQRASGRASDEQYV.

This clonotype was observed many times. V usage is TRBV7-2 and J usage is TRBJ2-7; perhaps D is TRBD1 or TRBD2 (5 bases each). The germline gives CDR1 SGHTA, CDR2 FQGNSA. The length of the CDR3 is 15 residues. Trimming removed 2 bases from V and 2 bases from J, with 13 bases in between. The CDR3 DNA follows: TGTGCCAGCAGCTTATCACCGGGGCGAACCTACGAGCAGTACGTC. This encodes CASSLSPGRTYEQYV.

This clonotype occurred a few times. This chain links TRBV7-2 with TRBJ2-7, with 11 bases that match TRBD2. V gave up 6 bases and J gave up 0 bases; unmatched junction bases: 4. This CDR3 contains 15 residues. Germline V gives CDR1 SGHTA, CDR2 FQGNSA. This CDR3 is CASSRTSGGSYEQYF. The CDR3 coding sequence is TGTGCCAGCAGTCGAACTAGCGGGGGCTCCTACGAGCAGTACTTC.

The chain is built from TRBV20-1 and TRBJ2-2, with TRBD1 matching over 8 bases. Germline V lookup: CDR1 DFQATT, CDR2 SNEGSKA (reference sequence). The V and J ends lost 6 bases and 6 bases, in that order; junction bases with no gene match: 9. CDR3 length: 14 amino acids. CDR3 amino acids: CSADRGSRSGELFF. The CDR3 DNA reads as TGCAGTGCCGACAGGGGTAGTCGGTCCGGGGAGCTGTTTTTT.

This clonotype has just a few counts. The CDR3 DNA reads TGTGCCAGCAGTTTCGAAGGGGGCGGCTACACCTTC. This encodes CASSFEGGGYTF. V and J are TRBV28 and TRBJ1-2, with 7 nucleotides matching TRBD1. CDR1 and CDR2 from the germline V gene are MDHEN and SYDVKM. This CDR3 has 12 residues. Losses at the gene ends were 3 bases for V and 8 bases for J; bases not matched to a gene: 3.

The J gene is TRBJ1-5, the V gene TRBV7-3; perhaps TRBD1 as D (5 bases). Per the germline V gene, CDR1 is SGHTA and CDR2 is FQGTGA. The CDR3 is made up of 14 amino acids. Trimming cost V 5 bases and J 0 bases, with 8 bases left between them. This chain's CDR3 is CASSQQDSNQPQHF. The CDR3 bases are TGTGCCAGCAGCCAACAGGATAGCAATCAGCCCCAGCATTTT.

This clonotype was found many times. The CDR3 is CASSRLLAGQGVGDTQYF. The DNA of the CDR3 is TGTGCCAGCAGCCGGCTACTAGCGGGTCAGGGTGTGGGAGATACGCAGTATTTT. V gene TRBV7-2 combines with J gene TRBJ2-3; TRBD2 aligns across 9 bases. CDR1 and CDR2 from the germline V gene are SGHTA and FQGNSA. This CDR3 has 18 amino acids. Trimming cost V 5 bases and J 5 bases; bases outside gene matches: 17.

The chain couples TRBV11-2 to TRBJ1-2, with D perhaps TRBD1 (6 bases). Germline V lookup: CDR1 SGHAT, CDR2 FQNNGV. The germline V and J ends were trimmed by 6 bases and 1 base, with 15 bases remaining between them. The CDR3 length is 15 residues. CDR3 sequence reads: CASRSTGRSNYGYTF. The DNA for the CDR3 is TGTGCCAGCAGATCCACAGGGCGGAGTAACTATGGCTACACCTTC.